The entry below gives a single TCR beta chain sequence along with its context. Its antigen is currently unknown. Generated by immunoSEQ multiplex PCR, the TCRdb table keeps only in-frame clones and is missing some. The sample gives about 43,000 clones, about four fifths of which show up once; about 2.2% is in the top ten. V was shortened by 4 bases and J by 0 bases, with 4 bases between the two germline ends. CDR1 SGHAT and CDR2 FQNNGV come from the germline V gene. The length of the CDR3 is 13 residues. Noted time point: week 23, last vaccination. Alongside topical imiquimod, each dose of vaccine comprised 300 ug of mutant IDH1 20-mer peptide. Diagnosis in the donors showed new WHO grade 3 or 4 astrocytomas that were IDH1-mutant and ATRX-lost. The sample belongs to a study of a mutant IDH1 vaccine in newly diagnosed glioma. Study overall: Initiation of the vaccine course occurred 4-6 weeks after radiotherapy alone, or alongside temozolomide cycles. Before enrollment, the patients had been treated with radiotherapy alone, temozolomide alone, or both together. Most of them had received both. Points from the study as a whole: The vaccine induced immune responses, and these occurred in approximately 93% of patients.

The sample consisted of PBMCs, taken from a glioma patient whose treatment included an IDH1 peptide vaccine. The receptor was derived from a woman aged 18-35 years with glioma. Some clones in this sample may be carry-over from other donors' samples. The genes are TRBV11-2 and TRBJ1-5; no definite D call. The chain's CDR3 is CASSSYSNQPQHF. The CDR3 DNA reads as TGTGCCAGCAGCTCTTATAGCAATCAGCCCCAGCATTTT.